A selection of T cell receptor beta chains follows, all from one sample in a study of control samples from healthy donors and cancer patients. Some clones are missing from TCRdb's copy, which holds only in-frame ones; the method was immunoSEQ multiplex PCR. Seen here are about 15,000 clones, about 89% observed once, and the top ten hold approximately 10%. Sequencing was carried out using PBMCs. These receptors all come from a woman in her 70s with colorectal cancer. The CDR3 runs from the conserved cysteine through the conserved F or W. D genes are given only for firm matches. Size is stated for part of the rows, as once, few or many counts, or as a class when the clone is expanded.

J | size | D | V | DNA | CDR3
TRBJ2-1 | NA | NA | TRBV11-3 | TGTGCCAGCAGCTTAGATGACCCCTTCGCCGGGTCCTACAATGAGCAGTTCTTC | CASSLDDPFAGSYNEQFF
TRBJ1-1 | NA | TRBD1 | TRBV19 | TGTGCCAGTAGTCCCCAGGGGGCGTACACTGAAGCTTTCTTT | CASSPQGAYTEAFF
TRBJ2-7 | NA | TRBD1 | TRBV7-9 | TGTGCCAGCAGCCCCTCAATGGACAGGGCGGCCCCCGGCGAGCAGTACTTC | CASSPSMDRAAPGEQYF
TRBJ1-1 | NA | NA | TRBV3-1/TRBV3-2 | TGTGCCAGCAGCGCAGGGCGGGGGACTGAAGCTTTCTTT | CASSAGRGTEAFF
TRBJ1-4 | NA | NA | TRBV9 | TGTGCCAGCAGCGCCCGGACAGCAACTAATGAAAAACTGTTTTTT | CASSARTATNEKLFF
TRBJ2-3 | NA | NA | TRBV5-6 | TGTGCCAGCAGTCTCCGTTTTAGCATTAGCACAGATACGCAGTATTTT | CASSLRFSISTDTQYF
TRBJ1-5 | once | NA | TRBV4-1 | TGCGCCAGCAGCCAAGATGGAAGCAGGGCAGGTCAGCCCCAGCATTTT | CASSQDGSRAGQPQHF
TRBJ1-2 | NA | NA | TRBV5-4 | TGTGCCAGCAGCCCAGGGCTTGGCTACACCTTC | CASSPGLGYTF
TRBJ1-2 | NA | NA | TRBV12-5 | TGTGCTAGTGGTTTGGACAGTCCTGAAGGCTACACCTTC | CASGLDSPEGYTF
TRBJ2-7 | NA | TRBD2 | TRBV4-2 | TGTGCCAGCAGCCAAGGGCCGGGGACTAGCGTATACGAGCAGTACTTC | CASSQGPGTSVYEQYF
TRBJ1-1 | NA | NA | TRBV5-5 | TGTGCCAGCAGCGGACCCGGACTGAACACTGAAGCTTTCTTT | CASSGPGLNTEAFF
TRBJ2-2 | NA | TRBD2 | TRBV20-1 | TGCAGTGCTAGTGGGACTAGCGGAAATTCAGCGAACACCGGGGAGCTGTTTTTT | CSASGTSGNSANTGELFF
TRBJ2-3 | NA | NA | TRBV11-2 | TGTGCCAGCAGCCCGGGGACCCTCCCTGCGGCAGATACGCAGTATTTT | CASSPGTLPAADTQYF
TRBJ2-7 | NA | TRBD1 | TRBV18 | TGTGCCAGCTCAGCTTTATATCCGGGACAGGCAGAGCAGTACTTC | CASSALYPGQAEQYF
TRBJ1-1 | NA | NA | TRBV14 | TGTGCCAGCAGCCCAACTCTGGGCACTGAAGCTTTCTTT | CASSPTLGTEAFF
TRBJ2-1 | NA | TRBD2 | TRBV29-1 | TGCAGCGTTGCGCCGTGGGGGGGTTCCTACAATGAGCAGTTCTTC | CSVAPWGGSYNEQFF